The entry below describes one T cell receptor (beta chain). TCRdb keeps only in-frame clones here, not all; method: immunoSEQ multiplex PCR. This sample has tens of thousands of clones, with roughly 87% found just once. These data originate in a study of blood T cell repertoires in COVID-19. Study-level information: Sources were T cells, B-cell-depleted T cells, or PBMCs; the material itself was cDNA or gDNA.

Germline-derived CDR1 and CDR2 are KGHSH and LQKENI. CDR3 size: 15 residues. V lost 4 bases and J 4 bases, leaving 14 bases between the germline ends. This receptor was obtained from an elderly man in a cohort sampled during active COVID-19. The sequencing input was peripheral blood. The chain combines TRBV18 with TRBJ2-4; D is possibly TRBD2 (5 bases). The CDR3, as DNA: TGTGCCAGCTCACTTGAATTTACGGGGAAAAACATTCAGTACTTC. This sequence encodes CASSLEFTGKNIQYF.